This T cell receptor beta chain was retrieved from a study of cytomegalovirus exposure and HLA in healthy donors. A multiplex PCR was run with 60 Vbeta primers and 13 Jbeta primers. Here immunoSEQ multiplex PCR was the method, and the copy in TCRdb shows in-frame clones only, minus some. This table holds fewer than 95,000 clones, about 63% found once. Remarks on this clone: Antigen: not known.

V lost 3 bases and J 6 bases, leaving 14 bases between the germline ends. The germline V gene has CDR1 SGHRS and CDR2 YFSETQ. The CDR3 runs to 14 residues. Each of the donors was a healthy bone marrow donor. Study-wide points: In a later analysis, the majority of CMV-associated beta chains seemingly showed HLA restriction. An ancestry cluster, one associated with Asian ancestry, reportedly showed fewer N-insertions than the approximately 650-donor mean in a later analysis.

The TCR comes from a woman between 25 and 40 years old in good health and CMV-seronegative. Sequenced input: PBMCs. The rearrangement joins TRBV5-1 to TRBJ2-3, with D hard to call. The CDR3 sequence is CASSYYSPSDTQYF. The CDR3 nucleotides read TGCGCCAGCAGCTATTATAGCCCCTCCGATACGCAGTATTTT.